These 8 T cell receptor beta chains share one sample of origin, sequenced in a study of T cell responses to AZD1222 COVID-19 vaccine (dated by TCRdb to the early 2020s). Library preparation was by the immunoSEQ multiplex PCR assay. TCRdb holds this immuneACCESS table with in-frame rearrangements only. Some clones are missing; in checked studies, unresolved V genes explain under half, and the rest has no known cause. A total of 100,000 to 150,000 clones appear in this sample, over 90% of them only once. The top ten clonotypes cover roughly 6.6% of the sample. The time point label for this specimen denotes: baseline before first vaccination. Specimen: peripheral blood, collected on day 0 of AZD1222 vaccination. These receptors all come from an adult in good health.

This clone showed up just once. The rearrangement uses TRBV28 and TRBJ2-3; 14 bases align to TRBD2. CDR1 is MDHEN and CDR2 is SYDVKM in the germline V gene. The CDR3 sequence is 19 residues long. J was trimmed by 1 base and V by 0 bases; bases with no gene match: 6. The CDR3 protein is CASSLWRLAGGPGTDTQYF. In DNA, the CDR3 is TGTGCCAGCAGTTTATGGCGACTAGCGGGAGGGCCCGGCACAGATACGCAGTATTTT.

J is TRBJ1-2 and V is TRBV2, with 9 bases matching TRBD1. This CDR3 is 15 amino acids long. Germline CDR1 reads SNHLY; CDR2 reads FYNNEI. The V and J ends lost 4 bases and 2 bases, in that order; junction bases with no gene match: 5. The CDR3, as DNA: TGTGCCAGCAGTGCCCCGACAGGGGGGAACTATGGCTACACCTTC. It encodes CASSAPTGGNYGYTF.

The chain employs TRBV2 and TRBJ2-1; 14 bases agree with TRBD2. The CDR3 extends over 15 amino acids. The ends lost 6 bases at V and 6 bases at J; junction bases unmatched: 4. Germline CDR1 SNHLY, CDR2 FYNNEI. The CDR3 region has the DNA TGTGCCAGCAGGGTCGGGACTAGCGGGAGCAATGAGCAGTTCTTC. Translated, it gives CASRVGTSGSNEQFF.

The chain recombines TRBV28 with TRBJ2-3, with TRBD2 as a possible D gene (5 bases). This CDR3 has 16 amino acids. Deletions cut 7 bases from V and 2 bases from J, with 19 bases between. Per germline, CDR1 MDHEN and CDR2 SYDVKM. The CDR3 DNA sequence: TGTGCCAGCACCCCGGGATCGGGTCCTCTCACAGATACGCAGTATTTT. This sequence encodes CASTPGSGPLTDTQYF.

The J gene is TRBJ1-4, the V gene TRBV5-5, with 9 bases aligning to TRBD1. V was pared by 0 bases and J by 5 bases, with 5 bases of the junction left unmatched. This CDR3 is 16 amino acids long. Germline V gene lookup returns CDR1 SGHKS and CDR2 YYEKEE (reference sequence). The CDR3 is CASSLGPGTGNEKLFF. The CDR3 nucleotides read TGTGCCAGCAGCTTGGGGCCCGGGACAGGGAATGAAAAACTGTTTTTT.

This chain uses TRBV4-3 with TRBJ1-2; D is perhaps TRBD1 (5 bases). The CDR3 is 15 amino acids. The ends were cut back, 1 base at V and 6 bases at J, with 15 bases in the middle. The germline gives CDR1 LGHNA, CDR2 YSLEER. The CDR3 sequence is CASSQARGGKNGYTF. The DNA of the CDR3 is TGCGCCAGCAGCCAAGCGCGCGGGGGGAAAAATGGCTACACCTTC.

The chain employs TRBV4-3 and TRBJ2-1; D uncertain. The CDR3 sequence is 14 residues long. Looked up from germline, CDR1 is LGHNA and CDR2 is YSLEER. Deletions cut 0 bases from V and 10 bases from J, with 13 bases between. The DNA for the CDR3 is TGCGCCAGCAGCCAAGAAAGTAATGCGGCGGAGCAGTTCTTC. Amino acid sequence: CASSQESNAAEQFF.

This chain links TRBV5-5 with TRBJ1-2; D might be TRBD1 (5 bases). Germline CDR1 SGHKS, CDR2 YYEKEE (reference sequence). V lost 3 bases, J lost 4 bases, and 16 bases lay in between. The CDR3 spans 15 residues. The CDR3 spells CASSSPGKIPYGYTF. DNA for the CDR3: TGTGCCAGCAGCTCGCCAGGGAAGATTCCCTATGGCTACACCTTC. Supplemented by reference TRBV5-5 and TRBJ1-2, the full variable domain reads DAGVTQSPTHLIKTRGQQVTLRCSPISGHKSVSWYQQVLGQGPQFIFQYYEKEERGRGNFPDRFSARQFPNYSSELNVNALLLGDSALYLCASSSPGKIPYGYTFGSGTRLTVV.